The clone carrying this T cell receptor (beta chain) showed up many times. The antigen remains unidentified. The CDR3 end lies 3 residues beyond the end of the read and is filled in from the germline J gene. TCRdb keeps only in-frame clones here, not all; method: immunoSEQ multiplex PCR. The sample yields 45,000 to 60,000 clones, without any singletons. The data belong to a study of T cell clonality in common variable immunodeficiency. Broader study findings: What drives increased CVID clonality needs T cell subpopulation sequencing.

The germline V gene encodes CDR1 SGHDT and CDR2 YYEEEE. J was trimmed by 3 bases and V by 3 bases; bases with no gene match: 6. The CDR3 sequence is 14 residues long. Sequenced input: peripheral blood mononuclear cells. The genes are TRBV5-6 and TRBJ2-7; 7 nucleotides agree with TRBD1. This clonotype was obtained from a person aged 18 to 69 in good health. This CDR3 is CASSYGTADYEQYF. Incomplete CDR3 DNA: TGTGCCAGCAGCTATGGGACAGCAGACTACGAG.